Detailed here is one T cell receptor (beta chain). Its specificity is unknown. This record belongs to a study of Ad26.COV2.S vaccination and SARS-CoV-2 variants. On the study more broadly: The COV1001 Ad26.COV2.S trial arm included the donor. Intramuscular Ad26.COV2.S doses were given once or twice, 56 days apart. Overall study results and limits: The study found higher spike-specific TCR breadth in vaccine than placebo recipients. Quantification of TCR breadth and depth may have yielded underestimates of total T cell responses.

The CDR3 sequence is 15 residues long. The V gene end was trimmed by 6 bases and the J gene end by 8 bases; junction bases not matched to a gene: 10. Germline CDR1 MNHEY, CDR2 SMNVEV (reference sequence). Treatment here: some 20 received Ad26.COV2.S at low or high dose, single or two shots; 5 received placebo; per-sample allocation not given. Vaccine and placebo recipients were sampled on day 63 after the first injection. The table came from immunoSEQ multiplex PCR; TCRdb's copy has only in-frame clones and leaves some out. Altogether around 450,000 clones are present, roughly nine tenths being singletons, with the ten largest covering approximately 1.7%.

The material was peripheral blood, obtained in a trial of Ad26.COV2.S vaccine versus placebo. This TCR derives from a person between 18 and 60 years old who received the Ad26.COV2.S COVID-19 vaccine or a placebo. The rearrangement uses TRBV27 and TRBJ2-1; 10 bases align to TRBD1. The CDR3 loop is CASRKPGQGIDEQFF. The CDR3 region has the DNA TGTGCCAGCAGAAAACCGGGACAGGGGATCGATGAGCAGTTCTTC.